Each of the 30 T cell receptor beta chains below was sequenced from the same sample in a study of T-cell reconstitution after alpha-beta-depleted transplantation in children. As it was prepared, the TCRbeta library received unique molecular identifiers. MiXCR was run by TCRdb on the PCR reads, yielding one entry per CDR3 protein. The sample includes about 580,000 distinct CDR3 sequences, roughly 23% of them seen just once. Material: PBMCs, mostly from graft donor cells, obtained 360 days after TCRalphabeta/CD19-depleted stem cell transplant. These receptor sequences come from a boy less than two years old who had a stem cell transplant for acute myeloid leukemia, so the T cells may come from the graft donor.

In this sample, this clonotype turned up a few times. The V and J genes are TRBV5-1 and TRBJ1-1; the D gene is possibly TRBD1 (5 bases). Germline loops: CDR1 SGHRS, CDR2 YFSETQ. V lost 2 bases, J lost 1 base, and 9 bases lay in between. This CDR3 contains 14 residues. The CDR3 region has the DNA TGCGCCAGCAGCTTCGACAGTCAGAACACTGAAGCTTTCTTT. Protein sequence: CASSFDSQNTEAFF.

This clonotype came up many times. The chain recombines TRBV4-2 with TRBJ2-1, with D perhaps matching TRBD1 (6 bases). V was trimmed by 4 bases and J by 8 bases, leaving 18 bases between them. The CDR3 has 15 residues. Germline V gene sequence: CDR1 LGHNA, CDR2 YNFKEQ. The CDR3 spells CASSPHRVGQDEQFF. The CDR3 DNA follows: TGTGCCAGCAGCCCCCACAGGGTAGGCCAGGATGAGCAGTTCTTC.

This clonotype was counted at least ten times. The genes are TRBV6-5 and TRBJ2-3; 9 positions match TRBD2. Germline V CDR1 and CDR2: MNHEY, SVGAGI. The CDR3 runs to 16 residues. Unmatched junction bases numbered 9, after V lost 3 bases and J lost 5 bases. CDR3 amino acids: CASSYWPSGAKDTQYF. The CDR3 DNA sequence: TGTGCCAGCAGTTATTGGCCTAGCGGGGCCAAAGATACGCAGTATTTT.

This clonotype was observed at least ten times. The J gene is TRBJ2-7, the V gene TRBV25-1; no firm D call. The CDR3 sequence is 13 residues long. Germline V CDR1 and CDR2: MGHDK, SYGVNS. The V end was cut by 4 bases, the J end by 9 bases, with 16 bases between. The CDR3 sequence is CASSVRVGFRQYF. DNA for the CDR3: TGTGCCAGCAGTGTCCGGGTCGGGTTCAGGCAGTACTTC.

This clonotype was picked up many times. The V gene is TRBV5-1, the J gene TRBJ2-3, with D uncertain. Germline-derived CDR1 and CDR2 are SGHRS and YFSETQ. The ends were cut back, 3 bases at V and 1 base at J, with 9 bases in the middle. CDR3 size: 14 residues. The CDR3 loop is CASSSLDGTDTQYF. CDR3 sequence (DNA): TGCGCCAGCAGCTCCTTGGACGGCACAGATACGCAGTATTTT.

This clonotype has at least ten counts. The V gene is TRBV6-2 or TRBV6-3, the J gene TRBJ2-7, with 8 bases that match TRBD1. CDR1 and CDR2 (germline): MNHEY, SVGEGT. The J segment lost 2 bases and the V segment lost 2 bases, leaving 11 bases of the junction unmatched. This CDR3 spans 17 amino acids. In DNA form, the CDR3 reads TGTGCCAGCAGTTACCATAAAGGGACAGGACCAGCCTACGAGCAGTACTTC. Translated: CASSYHKGTGPAYEQYF.

This clonotype was recorded once. CDR3 DNA sequence: TGTGCCAGCAGCCCTTGGCCGGAGCAGTTCTTC. The encoded protein is CASSPWPEQFF. The rearrangement joins TRBV7-2 to TRBJ2-1, with D unresolved. Germline CDR1 SGHTA, CDR2 FQGNSA. V lost 5 bases, J lost 10 bases, and 9 bases lay in between. The CDR3 extends over 11 amino acids.

The J gene is TRBJ1-2, the V gene TRBV15; D unclear. Trimming pared 0 bases from V and 8 bases from J, leaving 7 bases between. The V gene's germline CDR1 is LNHNV and CDR2 YYDKDF (reference sequence). The CDR3 loop spans 12 amino acids. Here the CDR3 DNA reads TGTGCCACCAGCAGAGATGGTAGGGGCTACACCTTC. The encoded protein is CATSRDGRGYTF.

The chain couples TRBV27 to TRBJ2-3; D uncertain. Germline-derived CDR1 and CDR2 are MNHEY and SMNVEV (reference sequence). The CDR3 contains 12 residues. V was shortened by 4 bases and J by 8 bases, with 10 bases between the two germline ends. CDR3 in DNA: TGTGCCAGCAGTTCCCTCCAGACTACGCAGTATTTT. Encoded protein: CASSSLQTTQYF.

The gene calls are TRBV4-2 and TRBJ1-1; no definite D call. This CDR3 region has 16 residues. CDR1 and CDR2 from the germline V gene are LGHNA and YNFKEQ. V lost 0 bases and J lost 0, with 11 bases in between. The CDR3 sequence: CASSQDIRSLNTEAFF. As DNA, the CDR3 is TGTGCCAGCAGCCAAGATATTAGGAGTTTGAACACTGAAGCTTTCTTT.

This clonotype was found a few times. The rearrangement links TRBV2 to TRBJ2-1; the D is unclear. The CDR3 totals 16 residues. Germline loops: CDR1 SNHLY, CDR2 FYNNEI. V lost 3 bases, J lost 0 bases, and 12 bases lay in between. CDR3 protein: CASSDISWDSYNEQFF. CDR3 bases: TGTGCCAGCAGTGATATCAGTTGGGACTCCTACAATGAGCAGTTCTTC.

On this clonotype: A clone one base away is much larger, so this may be a read error. V gene TRBV29-1 combines with J gene TRBJ2-7; 8 bases map to TRBD2. CDR1 and CDR2 (germline): SQVTM, ANQGSEA. The trim removed 4 bases at V and 8 bases at J, leaving 19 bases unmatched. The CDR3 spans 16 residues. The CDR3 sequence: CSVGRGGVPGVGKQYF. The CDR3 nucleotides read TGCAGCGTTGGTCGGGGGGGGGTTCCAGGGGTCGGCAAGCAGTACTTC.

This clonotype occurred a few times. The rearrangement joins TRBV7-3 to TRBJ2-1; D gene ambiguous. The CDR3 covers 17 residues. Trimming took 1 base from V and 0 from J, leaving 13 bases between them. Germline V gene data show CDR1 as SGHTA and CDR2 as FQGTGA. CDR3: CASSLSGGLSSYNEQFF. The CDR3 DNA reads TGTGCCAGCAGCTTAAGTGGTGGATTGAGCTCCTACAATGAGCAGTTCTTC.

This clonotype was seen more than once but under ten times. The V and J genes are TRBV15 and TRBJ2-7; D is undetermined. The length of the CDR3 is 12 residues. The V end lost 3 bases, the J end lost 4 bases, and 7 bases lay between the germline ends. Per germline, CDR1 LNHNV and CDR2 YYDKDF (reference sequence). Here the CDR3 DNA reads TGTGCCACCAGCAGCGATTCATACGAGCAGTACTTC. This translates into CATSSDSYEQYF.

This clonotype was seen only a few times. V and J are TRBV15 and TRBJ2-4; no definite D call. The length of the CDR3 is 13 residues. The V end lost 8 bases, the J end lost 0 bases, and 8 bases lay between the germline ends. The germline CDR1 and CDR2 sequences are LNHNV and YYDKDF (reference sequence). CDR3 region: CATSYRAKNIQYF. The CDR3 DNA follows: TGTGCCACCTCCTACAGAGCCAAAAACATTCAGTACTTC.

The chain recombines TRBV20-1 with TRBJ2-7, with 8 positions matching TRBD1. Germline CDR1 reads DFQATT; CDR2 reads SNEGSKA (reference sequence). V gave up 2 bases and J gave up 7 bases; unmatched junction bases: 7. This CDR3 has 13 amino acids. The CDR3 region is CSARPQGAGEQYV. In DNA form, the CDR3 reads TGCAGTGCTAGACCGCAGGGGGCGGGGGAGCAGTACGTC.

The sample holds many counts of this clonotype. The chain combines TRBV5-5 with TRBJ2-1, with D perhaps matching TRBD2 (5 bases). V lost 4 bases and J 10 bases, leaving 12 bases between the germline ends. The CDR3 spans 12 residues. The germline gives CDR1 SGHKS, CDR2 YYEKEE (reference sequence). The chain's CDR3 is CASSQDYREQFF. The CDR3 DNA is TGTGCCAGCAGCCAAGACTATCGCGAGCAGTTCTTC.

This chain uses TRBV4-3 with TRBJ2-3; 10 nucleotides agree with TRBD1. Germline V gives CDR1 LGHNA, CDR2 YSLEER. V lost 5 bases and J lost 1; bases outside the gene matches: 3. The CDR3 is 15 residues long. The CDR3 is CASSDRGHGTDTQYF. The CDR3 DNA sequence: TGCGCCAGCAGCGACAGGGGGCACGGCACAGATACGCAGTATTTT.

V gene TRBV21-1 combines with J gene TRBJ2-7; TRBD2 is taken as the D call from the table, unchecked against the DNA. TRBV21-1 is flagged as a pseudogene. This CDR3 region has 14 residues. The CDR3: CASSGVVVVDEQYV. The CDR3 DNA sequence: TGTGCCAGCAGCGGGGTAGTCGTCGTAGACGAGCAGTACGTC.

The chain combines TRBV15 with TRBJ2-3, with 13 bases that match TRBD2. The CDR3 spans 19 residues. Unmatched junction bases numbered 8, after V lost 0 bases and J lost 2 bases. Germline lookup yields CDR1 LNHNV and CDR2 YYDKDF (reference sequence). CDR3 in amino acids: CATSRDMGLAGRNTDTQYF. CDR3 DNA sequence: TGTGCCACCAGCAGAGATATGGGACTAGCGGGGAGAAACACAGATACGCAGTATTTT.

This chain joins TRBV15 and TRBJ2-7; D perhaps matches TRBD1 (5 bases). Germline V gives CDR1 LNHNV, CDR2 YYDKDF (reference sequence). Trimming took off 5 bases at V and 7 bases at J, with 12 bases between the two ends. The CDR3 consists of 12 residues. The CDR3 is CATSYLQEEQYF. In nucleotides, the CDR3 is TGTGCCACCAGCTACCTACAGGAGGAGCAGTACTTC.

Ten or more counts support this clonotype. V gene TRBV6-2 or TRBV6-3 combines with J gene TRBJ2-1; 13 bases align to TRBD2. CDR1 is MNHEY, CDR2 SVGEGT, per germline. With 7 bases clipped from V and 5 bases from J, the junction kept 5 bases outside the gene matches. The CDR3 length is 15 residues. CDR3 amino acids: CASTRLAGGDNEQFF. CDR3 nucleotide sequence: TGTGCCAGCACCCGACTAGCGGGGGGTGACAATGAGCAGTTCTTC.

This clonotype was found a few times. The rearrangement links TRBV20-1 to TRBJ2-3, with TRBD1 identical over 12 bases. Trimming took 0 bases from V and 3 from J; bases not matched to a gene: 7. Germline V gene data show CDR1 as DFQATT and CDR2 as SNEGSKA (reference sequence). The CDR3 contains 17 residues. This CDR3 is CSARDVWGQGATDTQYF. Written as DNA, the CDR3 is TGCAGTGCTAGAGATGTATGGGGACAGGGGGCAACAGATACGCAGTATTTT.

This clonotype was counted only a few times. The rearrangement joins TRBV5-1 to TRBJ1-4, with 10 nucleotides matching TRBD1. Per the germline V gene, CDR1 is SGHRS and CDR2 is YFSETQ. The trim removed 2 bases at V and 0 bases at J, leaving 13 bases unmatched. The CDR3 length is 20 residues. CDR3 region: CASSFNRDRGVPATNEKLFF. DNA of the CDR3: TGCGCCAGCAGCTTTAATCGGGACAGGGGCGTCCCCGCAACTAATGAAAAACTGTTTTTT.

This clonotype was recorded a few times. V is TRBV11-2 and J is TRBJ2-4, with a tentative D call TRBD2 (6 bases). Trimming removed 6 bases at V and 8 bases at J, with 20 bases between. The CDR3 extends over 15 amino acids. Germline V gives CDR1 SGHAT, CDR2 FQNNGV. The CDR3 sequence: CASSYTGSPGDIQYF. DNA of the CDR3: TGTGCCAGCAGTTATACCGGGAGCCCGGGGGACATTCAGTACTTC.

This clonotype has only a few counts. This rearrangement joins TRBV7-9 to TRBJ1-6; D unresolved. V lost 1 base, J lost 9 bases, and 4 bases lay in between. This CDR3 has 12 residues. Germline V gene sequence: CDR1 SEHNR, CDR2 FQNEAQ (reference sequence). CDR3 DNA: TGTGCCAGCAGCTTAGGAGTTTCACCCCTCCACTTT. It yields the protein CASSLGVSPLHF.

This clonotype was seen a few times. The V call is TRBV4-2, the J call TRBJ1-1, with unresolved D. The CDR3 spans 16 residues. Germline V gene data show CDR1 as LGHNA and CDR2 as YNFKEQ. V lost 0 bases and J lost 0, with 11 bases in between. The CDR3, as DNA: TGTGCCAGCAGCCAAGATCCGGGCAGCATGAACACTGAAGCTTTCTTT. This encodes CASSQDPGSMNTEAFF.

In its sample, this clonotype was seen many times. The rearrangement links TRBV20-1 to TRBJ2-1; D possibly corresponds to TRBD2 (6 bases). V lost 4 bases to trimming and J lost 9 bases, with 19 bases between them. Germline values: CDR1 DFQATT, CDR2 SNEGSKA (reference sequence). The CDR3 length is 14 residues. The CDR3 region has the DNA TGCAGTGCTAAAGACCGAGTGGCTAGCGCTGAGCAGTTCTTC. This translates into CSAKDRVASAEQFF.

At least ten counts were recorded for this clonotype. CDR3 amino acids: CASSPSTGNTGELFF. The CDR3, as DNA: TGTGCCAGCAGCCCCTCGACTGGGAACACCGGGGAGCTGTTTTTT. V and J are TRBV7-2 and TRBJ2-2; D is unclear. Trimming cost V 5 bases and J 1 base, with 11 bases left between them. The CDR3 consists of 15 residues. The V gene's germline CDR1 is SGHTA and CDR2 FQGNSA.

This chain connects TRBV7-2 to TRBJ1-4; possibly TRBD1 for D (5 bases). The V end lost 0 bases, the J end lost 6 bases, and 14 bases lay between the germline ends. From germline, CDR1 is SGHTA and CDR2 FQGNSA. This CDR3 has 16 amino acids. The CDR3 loop reads CASSLALAREDEKLFF. The CDR3 DNA reads TGTGCCAGCAGCTTAGCGCTCGCCAGGGAGGATGAAAAACTGTTTTTT.